A selection of T cell receptor beta chains follows, all from one sample in a study of Tregs in tolerant kidney transplant recipients. TCRdb's copy holds only in-frame clones and misses some; the assay was immunoSEQ multiplex PCR. The table lists around 78,000 clones, under 95% of them singletons, with roughly 0.35% in the top ten. Here the sequenced sample was Tregs from blood, taken before the transplant. The source is a human donor who received a combined kidney and bone marrow transplant. CDR3s include the opening cysteine and the closing phenylalanine or tryptophan. Fields, in order: clone size, V gene, J gene, CDR3 protein. The listing skips clone size in some rows; elsewhere it reads once, few, many or a size class.

NA	TRBV9	TRBJ1-2	CASSLGGPGYTF
NA	TRBV27	TRBJ2-1	CASSFTGQYNEQFF
NA	TRBV5-1	TRBJ2-7	CASSAHQAGTNEQYF
NA	TRBV18	TRBJ2-3	CASSPRTSNADTQYF
NA	TRBV7-2	TRBJ1-2	CASSLGPGGSGYTF
few	TRBV7-2	NA	CASSLESRYEQYF
NA	TRBV7-2	TRBJ2-2	CASSLWEGLGGGELFF
NA	TRBV7-2	TRBJ2-1	CASSLGTSGFYNEQFF
NA	TRBV18	TRBJ2-5	CASSTAVDQETQYF
NA	TRBV7-2	TRBJ2-1	CASSLVGLAGGISYNEQFF
NA	TRBV5-1	TRBJ2-7	CASSLAGDNYEQYF
NA	TRBV15	TRBJ1-5	CATGRQGRFGNQPQHF
NA	TRBV19	TRBJ2-7	CASTPGPSIYEQYF
NA	TRBV9	TRBJ2-2	CASSPGTGDYGELFF